What follows are 18 T cell receptor beta chains derived from one specimen sequenced in a study of beta chain features in type 1 diabetes. Investigators reverse transcribed all isolated RNA, so they sequenced expressed TCRB transcripts. Sequencing used immunoSEQ multiplex PCR; TCRdb keeps in-frame clones, though not all of them. The sample has 620,000 or so clones, roughly 16% seen once. The sample consisted of naive CD4+ T cells from blood. These receptors were collected from a man younger than 35 in good health.

This clone appeared a few times. The rearrangement links TRBV7-2 to TRBJ2-2; possibly TRBD1 for D (5 bases). This CDR3 comprises 16 residues. The germline V gene has CDR1 SGHTA and CDR2 FQGNSA. Trimming took 2 bases from V and 6 from J, leaving 16 bases between them. This chain's CDR3 is CASSLRRGHWAGELFF. DNA of the CDR3: TGTGCCAGCAGCTTACGGCGTGGACATTGGGCCGGGGAGCTGTTTTTT.

The table lists this clone with a few counts. The rearrangement joins TRBV28 to TRBJ2-4; 9 bases line up with TRBD2. There are 16 residues in the CDR3. Trimming cost V 6 bases and J 3 bases; bases outside gene matches: 9. CDR1 is MDHEN and CDR2 is SYDVKM in the germline V gene. DNA of the CDR3: TGTGCCAGCAGCAATCTAGCGGGATTTGTCAAAAACATTCAGTACTTC. Encoded protein: CASSNLAGFVKNIQYF.

This clone was observed a few times. Other DNA sequences of this sample code for an identical CDR3. The chain is built from TRBV2 and TRBJ2-5, with D unresolved. The germline gives CDR1 SNHLY, CDR2 FYNNEI. V was cut by 8 bases and J by 5 bases, with 6 bases left in between. This CDR3 is 10 amino acids long. CDR3 region: CASSRETQYF. CDR3 nucleotides: TGTGCCAGCTCCCGGGAGACCCAGTACTTC. The entire variable domain, with the rest obtained from reference TRBV2 and TRBJ2-5, is as follows: EPEVTQTPSHQVTQMGQEVILRCVPISNHLYFYWYRQILGQKVEFLVSFYNNEISEKSEIFDDQFSVERPDGSNFTLKIRSTKLEDSAMYFCASSRETQYFGPGTRLLVL.

This clone was picked up a small number of times. J is TRBJ2-7 and V is TRBV7-3; the D is unclear. Germline CDR1 SGHTA, CDR2 FQGTGA. Trimming took 0 bases from V and 10 from J, leaving 13 bases between them. CDR3 length: 13 residues. The CDR3 reads CASSLTSSDPQYF. Here the CDR3 DNA reads TGTGCCAGCAGCTTAACGTCCTCCGACCCCCAGTACTTC.

This clone occurred a few times. The chain links TRBV6-6 to TRBJ2-5, with 8 bases aligning to TRBD1. The CDR3 extends over 16 amino acids. V lost 5 bases, J lost 4 bases, and 12 bases stayed unmatched. In germline, CDR1 is MNHNY, CDR2 SVGAGI (reference sequence). The CDR3 sequence is CASSHGQGVVRETQYF. Written as DNA, the CDR3 is TGTGCCAGCAGTCACGGACAGGGCGTCGTACGAGAGACCCAGTACTTC.

This clone was seen more than once but under ten times. The chain joins TRBV7-9 to TRBJ2-1; tentative D call: TRBD1 (6 bases). Trimming took 3 bases from V and 6 from J, leaving 15 bases between them. The CDR3 length is 15 residues. Germline V lookup: CDR1 SEHNR, CDR2 FQNEAQ (reference sequence). The CDR3 spells CASSFPSVGANEQFF. The CDR3 DNA is TGTGCCAGCAGCTTCCCCTCGGTGGGGGCCAATGAGCAGTTCTTC.

This clone was counted between two and nine times. The chain links TRBV12-2 to TRBJ2-7. TRBV12-2 is a recognized pseudogene. CDR3 length: 14 amino acids. Here the CDR3 reads CASRPGTYPGEQYF. Here the CDR3 DNA reads TGTGCAAGTCGCCCCGGGACGTACCCCGGCGAGCAGTACTTC.

The sample holds a few counts of this clone. The chain links TRBV28 to TRBJ1-4; no clear D gene. This CDR3 comprises 15 residues. The V gene lost 5 bases and the J gene lost 4 bases, with 14 bases spanning the gap. Germline V CDR1 and CDR2: MDHEN, SYDVKM. In DNA form, the CDR3 reads TGTGCCAGCAGTATCCCCGACACCAATAATGAAAAACTGTTTTTT. Protein product: CASSIPDTNNEKLFF.

The CDR3 bases are TGTGCCAGCAGGATAGTCGGCCGGGACAACGTCTATGGCTACACCTTC. It specifies CASRIVGRDNVYGYTF. The chain joins TRBV28 to TRBJ1-2; possible D gene TRBD1, 6 bases. This CDR3 is 16 amino acids long. The germline V gene encodes CDR1 MDHEN and CDR2 SYDVKM. V was pared by 6 bases and J by 4 bases, with 21 bases between.

A few counts support this clone. This chain uses TRBV7-9 with TRBJ1-1, with 9 bases identical to TRBD1. This CDR3 is built from 16 residues. V shed 5 bases, J shed 0 bases, and the junction held 7 bases outside the gene matches. Germline V CDR1 and CDR2: SEHNR, FQNEAQ (reference sequence). The CDR3 DNA reads TGTGCCAGCAGCCGGGACAGGGAAATCATGAACACTGAAGCTTTCTTT. Its protein product is CASSRDREIMNTEAFF.

The V gene is TRBV7-2, the J gene TRBJ1-6, with 9 bases identical to TRBD1. This CDR3 has 14 amino acids. Germline V CDR1 and CDR2: SGHTA, FQGNSA. Trimming at V came to 4 bases and at J to 6 bases, leaving 1 base not matched to a gene. This CDR3 reads CASSSQGANSPLHF. In DNA, the CDR3 is TGTGCCAGCAGCTCACAGGGGGCTAATTCACCCCTCCACTTT.

This clone was counted between two and nine times. The chain carries TRBV9 and TRBJ2-1; 11 bases map to TRBD2. Germline lookup yields CDR1 SGDLS and CDR2 YYNGEE. This CDR3 contains 16 residues. V trimming: 0 bases; J trimming: 10 bases; junction bases outside the gene matches: 9. CDR3 nucleotides: TGTGCCAGCAGCGTAGGTGGGCTAGCGGGGGGAAAAGAGCAGTTCTTC. It yields the protein CASSVGGLAGGKEQFF.

Only a few counts were recorded for this clone. The rearrangement joins TRBV7-2 to TRBJ2-1, with 8 bases matching TRBD2. Germline CDR1 SGHTA, CDR2 FQGNSA. The CDR3 spans 18 residues. The junction had 12 bases not matched to a gene; V was cut back by 5 bases and J by 0 bases. This CDR3 is CASSVLTSGKSSYNEQFF. In DNA, the CDR3 is TGTGCCAGCAGCGTACTCACTAGCGGCAAAAGCTCCTACAATGAGCAGTTCTTC.

V gene TRBV5-4 combines with J gene TRBJ2-1, with TRBD1 matching 10 bases. V lost 4 bases, J lost 3 bases, and 4 bases stayed unmatched. The CDR3 loop spans 15 amino acids. Germline assignment: CDR1 SGHNT and CDR2 YYREEE (reference sequence). The CDR3 loop reads CASSPGQGVYNEQFF. Here the CDR3 DNA reads TGTGCCAGCAGCCCTGGACAGGGGGTCTACAATGAGCAGTTCTTC.

The rearrangement links TRBV27 to TRBJ2-6; the match to TRBD1 covers 7 bases. Germline V gives CDR1 MNHEY, CDR2 SMNVEV (reference sequence). There are 16 residues in the CDR3. With V trimmed by 3 bases and J by 2 bases, 4 bases remained unmatched. Here the CDR3 reads CASSFSDRAGANVLTF. The CDR3 DNA is TGTGCCAGCAGTTTCTCCGACAGGGCTGGGGCCAACGTCCTGACTTTC.

This clone has just a few counts. This chain connects TRBV11-2 to TRBJ1-4; tentative D call: TRBD1 (5 bases). CDR1 and CDR2 (germline): SGHAT, FQNNGV. Trimming cost V 0 bases and J 5 bases, with 13 bases left between them. The CDR3 totals 16 residues. In DNA form, the CDR3 reads TGTGCCAGCAGCTTAGAGACTGCAGGGAGCAATGAAAAACTGTTTTTT. Its translation is CASSLETAGSNEKLFF.

The rearrangement links TRBV6-6 to TRBJ1-2; D remains ambiguous. The CDR3 is made up of 15 amino acids. The V gene's germline CDR1 is MNHNY and CDR2 SVGAGI (reference sequence). The V end lost 5 bases, the J end lost 2 bases, and 15 bases lay between the germline ends. The CDR3 nucleotides are TGTGCCAGCAGTATCGACTGGGTGGCCAACTATGGCTACACCTTC. Translating gives CASSIDWVANYGYTF.

This clone was counted a few times. The chain couples TRBV7-2 to TRBJ2-3; D gene ambiguous. CDR3 length equals 15 residues. The germline V and J ends were trimmed by 5 bases and 2 bases, with 14 bases remaining between them. CDR1 and CDR2 from the germline V gene are SGHTA and FQGNSA. The CDR3 loop is CASSVTSRPTDTQYF. For the CDR3, the DNA is TGTGCCAGCAGCGTAACGAGCAGGCCCACAGATACGCAGTATTTT.